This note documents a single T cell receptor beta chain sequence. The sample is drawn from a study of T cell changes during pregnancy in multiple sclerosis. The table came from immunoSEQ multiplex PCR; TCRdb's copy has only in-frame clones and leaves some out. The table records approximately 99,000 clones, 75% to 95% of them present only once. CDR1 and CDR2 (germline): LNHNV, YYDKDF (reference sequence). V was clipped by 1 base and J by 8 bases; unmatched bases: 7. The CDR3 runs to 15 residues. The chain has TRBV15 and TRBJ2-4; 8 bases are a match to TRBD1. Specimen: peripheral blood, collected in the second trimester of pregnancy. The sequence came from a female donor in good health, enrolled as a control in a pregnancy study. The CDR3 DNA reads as TGTGCCACCAGCAGAGTTGGGACAGGACTGGACATTCAGTACTTC. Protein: CATSRVGTGLDIQYF.